Reported below is one T cell receptor (beta chain). No antigen is known for it. No base qualities exist here, and no much larger clone lies one base off it. This specimen belongs to a study of blood T cell repertoires in COVID-19 (dated by TCRdb to about 2020). Context from the whole study: The collaborator samples originated in the United States, Italy and Spain and spanned the acute and convalescent phases of COVID-19. The prospective study material was composed of cDNA or gDNA derived from T cells, B-cell-depleted T cells, or PBMCs. Subjects who had been exposed to COVID-19, were actively infected with it, or had recovered from it provided the deeply sampled blood TCRbeta repertoires that made up the dataset. A freely available public database, intended as a resource for researchers studying the immune response to SARS-CoV-2, is where the repertoires were released. Samples were obtained from the ongoing ImmuneRACE study (first 160 participants) and from 1,254 subjects provided by 6 global collaborators. Sample metadata almost always included a de-identified subject ID, COVID-19 status, age in years and sex. HLA class I and class II types, where available, came from metadata supplied by the sample provider rather than from assay-based typing.

The collaborating institutions used their own protocols to collect whole blood in K2EDTA tubes. For TCRbeta analysis, collaborator samples were shipped as frozen whole blood, as isolated PBMCs, or as DNA extracted from either sample type. From the germline V gene, CDR1 is LGHNA and CDR2 is YNFKEQ. Relative to germline, V is 0 bases shorter and J is 4 bases shorter, with 10 bases between their ends. The CDR3 goes from the cysteine to the phenylalanine over 15 residues. Only the CDR3 DNA stays, 45 bases, in frame from base 1. TCRbeta CDR3 regions were amplified from genomic DNA by means of the immunoSEQ Assay, a bias-controlled multiplex PCR. In the original analysis: The number of nucleated cells in each sample was estimated by amplification of reference gene primers within the assay. Sequence reads were collapsed and filtered to measure the absolute abundance of every unique TCRbeta CDR3 rearrangement. For each sample, productive Simpson clonality was calculated as the square root of Simpson's diversity index across productive rearrangements. Drawn from immuneACCESS, this table holds only the in-frame rearrangements with V and J called that TCRdb kept. Clones are partly lost; checked studies trace under half to an unresolved V gene and leave the rest unexplained. V, J and clone size reflect that table, while D and trimming were determined from the DNA. In all, the sample holds about 240,000 clones, and about 79% of those were seen once. The ten largest clones capture roughly 9.6% of the sample.

Summary of the overall study and its limitations: Clinical and demographic metadata were provided uncurated, with the amount varying by source and participant.

This sequence was found in a woman older than 75 with acute or convalescent COVID-19. Specimen: peripheral blood. The chain employs TRBV4-2 and TRBJ1-5; too little of a D gene remains to name it. The sequence in DNA is TGTGCCAGCAGCCAAGATTTTCTGCGGAATCAGCCCCAGCATTTT. Its protein is CASSQDFLRNQPQHF.